One sample yielded the 20 T cell receptor beta chains listed below, sequenced in a study of sequential checkpoint blockade in melanoma. Clones were read by immunoSEQ multiplex PCR, and TCRdb kept only the in-frame ones, dropping some. Among roughly 6,900 clones listed, 60% were seen once. Treatment noted: randomized to nivolumab then ipilimumab (arm A) or the reverse (arm B). The input for sequencing was CD8+ T cells sorted from blood (inferred from file names), taken from a patient given nivolumab and ipilimumab in sequence. These receptors came from a human donor with melanoma.

This clone was recorded once. The chain is built from TRBV7-9 and TRBJ1-1; possibly TRBD1 for D (5 bases). This CDR3 is 16 amino acids long. The germline gives CDR1 SEHNR, CDR2 FQNEAQ (reference sequence). V gave up 6 bases and J gave up 0 bases, with 17 bases separating them. In nucleotides, the CDR3 is TGTGCCAGCAGGCCAAACCCGGGACTGTTGAACACTGAAGCTTTCTTT. It translates to CASRPNPGLLNTEAFF. The full variable domain, rest sourced from reference TRBV7-9 and TRBJ1-1, is DTGVSQNPRHKITKRGQNVTFRCDPISEHNRLYWYRQTLGQGPEFLTYFQNEAQLEKSRLLSDRFSAERPKGSFSTLEIQRTEQGDSAMYLCASRPNPGLLNTEAFFGQGTRLTVV.

Here the CDR3 DNA reads TGTGCCAGCAGCTCTACAGGGTTGGCCTACGAGCAGTACTTC. Translation gives CASSSTGLAYEQYF. V gene TRBV5-4 combines with J gene TRBJ2-7; a possible D gene is TRBD1 (6 bases). V was pared by 3 bases and J by 2 bases, with 12 bases between. The CDR3 loop spans 14 amino acids. Germline V gene sequence: CDR1 SGHNT, CDR2 YYREEE (reference sequence).

About this clone itself: Other DNA sequences in this specimen translate into the identical CDR3. The chain uses TRBV19 and TRBJ1-1; D gene unclear. CDR1 and CDR2 from the germline V gene are LNHDA and SQIVND (reference sequence). Trimming took 3 bases from V and 0 from J, leaving 11 bases between them. The CDR3 sequence is 15 residues long. CDR3 protein: CASSIYSTLNTEAFF. In DNA, the CDR3 is TGTGCCAGTAGTATCTATAGCACATTGAACACTGAAGCTTTCTTT. The full variable domain, with the rest looked up from reference TRBV19 and TRBJ1-1, is DGGITQSPKYLFRKEGQNVTLSCEQNLNHDAMYWYRQDPGQGLRLIYYSQIVNDFQKGDIAEGYSVSREKKESFPLTVTSAQKNPTAFYLCASSIYSTLNTEAFFGQGTRLTVV.

The table lists this clone with a few counts. The J gene is TRBJ2-7, the V gene TRBV16; D might be TRBD1 (6 bases). Germline V gene sequence: CDR1 KGHSY, CDR2 FQNENV. With 0 bases removed from V and 6 bases from J, the gap between germline ends came to 15 bases. CDR3 length: 15 amino acids. The CDR3, as DNA: TGTGCCAGCAGCCAATCGGTTCAGGGGAATACCGAGCAGTACTTC. Translation: CASSQSVQGNTEQYF.

This clone was picked up a small number of times. The rearrangement uses TRBV18 and TRBJ1-6; 9 bases are a match to TRBD1. This CDR3 spans 17 amino acids. Germline V gives CDR1 KGHSH, CDR2 LQKENI. The V gene end was trimmed by 4 bases and the J gene end by 9 bases; junction bases not matched to a gene: 13. CDR3 sequence: CASSQSGVGQGLSPLHF. CDR3 DNA sequence: TGTGCCAGCTCACAGTCGGGTGTGGGACAGGGCCTTTCACCCCTCCACTTT.

The gene calls are TRBV5-1 and TRBJ1-1, with D unclear. The V end lost 1 base, the J end lost 4 bases, and 11 bases lay between the germline ends. The CDR3 has 14 residues. CDR1 SGHRS and CDR2 YFSETQ come from the germline V gene. The CDR3 DNA is TGCGCCAGCAGCTTGTACGGGGTGGCCACTGAAGCTTTCTTT. Translated, it gives CASSLYGVATEAFF.

This clone was observed a few times. The chain employs TRBV7-9 and TRBJ1-3; D gene unclear. CDR1 is SEHNR, CDR2 FQNEAQ, per germline (reference sequence). V lost 5 bases to trimming and J lost 7 bases, with 12 bases between them. The CDR3 has 13 amino acids. CDR3 nucleotide sequence: TGTGCCAGCAGCCTCGAGGGCCGGAACACCATATATTTT. Translation: CASSLEGRNTIYF.

This clone has only a few counts. The chain couples TRBV5-6 to TRBJ1-5, with TRBD1 matching 8 bases. J was trimmed by 3 bases and V by 4 bases; bases with no gene match: 6. The CDR3 is 15 residues long. Germline assignment: CDR1 SGHDT and CDR2 YYEEEE. The CDR3 DNA sequence: TGTGCCAGCAGCCGAGGGACAGGAAACAATCAGCCCCAGCATTTT. Translation gives CASSRGTGNNQPQHF. Full variable domain (remainder filled in from reference TRBV5-6 and TRBJ1-5): DAGVTQSPTHLIKTRGQQVTLRCSPKSGHDTVSWYQQALGQGPQFIFQYYEEEERQRGNFPDRFSGHQFPNYSSELNVNALLLGDSALYLCASSRGTGNNQPQHFGDGTRLSIL.

This clone is medium-sized in the sample. The same CDR3 arises from other DNA sequences in this sample as well. This CDR3 reads CASSTGLAGGTYEQYF. CDR3 coding DNA: TGTGCCAGTAGTACGGGACTAGCGGGAGGAACCTACGAGCAGTACTTC. The genes are TRBV19 and TRBJ2-7, with 15 bases identical to TRBD2. The CDR3 sequence is 16 residues long. Germline V lookup: CDR1 LNHDA, CDR2 SQIVND (reference sequence). V was clipped by 4 bases and J by 2 bases; unmatched bases: 3.

This rearrangement joins TRBV27 to TRBJ2-7; tentative D call: TRBD2 (6 bases). Germline-derived CDR1 and CDR2 are MNHEY and SMNVEV (reference sequence). The CDR3 is 16 amino acids. The V gene lost 1 base and the J gene lost 0 bases, with 13 bases spanning the gap. CDR3: CASSLLGGAVSYEQYF. Written as DNA, the CDR3 is TGTGCCAGCAGTTTATTGGGCGGGGCAGTCTCCTACGAGCAGTACTTC.

The rearrangement uses TRBV27 and TRBJ1-5; 7 bases agree with TRBD1. The germline gives CDR1 MNHEY, CDR2 SMNVEV (reference sequence). The V and J ends lost 10 bases and 3 bases, in that order; junction bases with no gene match: 3. The CDR3 runs to 12 residues. The CDR3 is CATGQDNQPQHF. The CDR3 nucleotides read TGTGCCACTGGACAGGACAATCAGCCCCAGCATTTT.

J is TRBJ1-6 and V is TRBV7-2; 7 bases match TRBD1. Germline values: CDR1 SGHTA, CDR2 FQGNSA. The CDR3 contains 17 residues. Trimming removed 2 bases from V and 8 bases from J; junction bases left unmatched: 12. CDR3 sequence (DNA): TGTGCCAGCAGCTTATACTTGTTTGGGACAGTCGATTCACCCCTCCACTTT. It yields the protein CASSLYLFGTVDSPLHF.

The CDR3 spells CASSPGTGVNQPQHF. DNA for the CDR3: TGTGCCAGCAGCCCCGGGACAGGGGTAAATCAGCCCCAGCATTTT. The gene calls are TRBV6-5 and TRBJ1-5; 10 bases line up with TRBD1. V shed 6 bases and J 4 bases; nucleotides not matched to a gene: 6. Germline assignment: CDR1 MNHEY and CDR2 SVGAGI. CDR3 length: 15 residues.

This clone was counted a few times. The chain links TRBV7-9 to TRBJ2-2; D remains ambiguous. Germline V gene data show CDR1 as SEHNR and CDR2 as FQNEAQ (reference sequence). V dropped 4 bases and J dropped 0 bases, with 3 bases sitting between them. This CDR3 contains 13 residues. Here the CDR3 reads CASSSSNTGELFF. CDR3 coding DNA: TGTGCCAGCAGCTCTTCGAACACCGGGGAGCTGTTTTTT.

The rearrangement links TRBV19 to TRBJ1-2; perhaps TRBD1 as D (5 bases). The CDR3 length is 13 residues. V shed 7 bases and J shed 4 bases, with 13 bases lying between them. Germline V gene sequence: CDR1 LNHDA, CDR2 SQIVND (reference sequence). The CDR3 DNA reads TGTGCCAGTAACCCCGCCGGGGGCTATGGCTACACCTTC. Its protein product is CASNPAGGYGYTF.

By sample fraction, this clone is medium-sized (0.01 to 0.1%). This chain links TRBV4-1 with TRBJ1-6; D is undetermined. Trimming left V 3 bases short and J 11 bases short, with 20 bases between. Germline CDR1 and CDR2: MGHRA and YSYEKL. The CDR3 totals 16 residues. The CDR3 sequence: CASSQTLRDPPTPLHF. As DNA, the CDR3 is TGCGCCAGCAGCCAGACCTTACGGGATCCCCCAACACCCCTCCACTTT.

This clone is termed medium-sized (0.01 to 0.1%). This chain uses TRBV7-9 with TRBJ1-6, with D uncertain. Trimming removed 5 bases at V and 7 bases at J, with 6 bases between. Germline CDR1 SEHNR, CDR2 FQNEAQ (reference sequence). The CDR3 sequence is 12 residues long. In DNA, the CDR3 is TGTGCCAGCAGCCTCGGGAATTCACCCCTCCACTTT. Translating it yields CASSLGNSPLHF.

V usage is TRBV4-1 and J usage is TRBJ2-7; 9 bases agree with TRBD2. V shed 4 bases and J 2 bases; nucleotides not matched to a gene: 6. Germline V gene data show CDR1 as MGHRA and CDR2 as YSYEKL. This CDR3 contains 15 residues. CDR3 residues: CASSRVAGVTYEQYF. In nucleotides, the CDR3 is TGCGCCAGCAGCCGAGTAGCGGGAGTCACCTACGAGCAGTACTTC.

This clone showed up just a few times. The chain employs TRBV29-1 and TRBJ1-1; 8 bases map to TRBD1. CDR1 SQVTM and CDR2 ANQGSEA come from the germline V gene. CDR3 length: 12 amino acids. V shed 6 bases, J shed 1 base, and the junction held 1 base outside the gene matches. The CDR3 spells CSVDRENTEAFF. CDR3 bases: TGCAGCGTGGACAGGGAGAACACTGAAGCTTTCTTT.

Only one count was recorded for this clone. This chain uses TRBV7-8 with TRBJ2-2, with 9 bases aligning to TRBD1. The CDR3 spans 15 residues. Germline CDR1 and CDR2: SGHVS and FQNEAQ. The V segment lost 8 bases and the J segment 2 bases; nucleotides outside the gene matches: 6. The CDR3 loop reads CASPGTGINTGELFF. The CDR3 DNA follows: TGTGCCAGCCCCGGGACAGGGATAAACACCGGGGAGCTGTTTTTT.